This T cell receptor beta chain originates from a study of early T cells in non-severe SARS-CoV-2 infection. Study-wide background: Chains were unpaired, as sequencing was done on bulk RNA from unsorted whole blood.

Study-wide findings and caveats: VDJdb matching skewed toward anti-spike CD8 responses, missing private and CD4 specificities.

The germline V gene has CDR1 SGHVS and CDR2 FQNEAQ. V dropped 0 bases and J dropped 1 base, with 10 bases sitting between them. This CDR3 has 15 amino acids. In this sample, this clonotype turned up many times. Its target is unknown. Unique molecular identifiers (one per individual cDNA molecule) were attached. TCRdb redid the calling of the 5' RACE reads with MiXCR, one entry per CDR3 protein. This table has over 25,000 distinct CDR3 sequences, roughly 5% appearing once. Sequencing was carried out using whole blood. The chain couples TRBV7-8 to TRBJ2-7; TRBD1 is a possible D gene (6 bases). This TCR was recovered from an adult who was a healthcare worker with PCR-confirmed SARS-CoV-2 infection or an uninfected control (not recorded which). CDR3 sequence: CASSLAQGPSYEQYF. The CDR3 DNA reads TGTGCCAGCAGCTTAGCACAGGGACCTTCCTACGAGCAGTACTTC.